This entry concerns a single TCR beta chain. Its antigen is as yet unknown. The sample originates from a study of T cell repertoires in ileal Crohn's disease. Findings and limits, study-wide: Clonality above 26.8% at surgery always came with endoscopic recurrence. Compared with non-smokers, active smokers at surgery showed more clonal expansions.

This CDR3 is built from 13 residues. The V end was cut by 2 bases, the J end by 2 bases, with 6 bases between. Germline V gene sequence: CDR1 MNHEY, CDR2 SVGAGI. Each sample's TCRB immunosequencing used about 470 nanograms of biopsy DNA. Repertoires were generated with immunoSEQ multiplex PCR, while TCRdb's copy carries only in-frame clones and drops some. The sample shows around 17,000 clones, around 60% of them seen only once. The clonotype comes from an adult with Crohn's disease. V is TRBV6-5 and J is TRBJ1-2; D is unclear. Sequenced: ileal tissue. For the CDR3, the DNA is TGTGCCAGCAGTTACGGTCAGAACTATGGCTACACCTTC. It encodes CASSYGQNYGYTF.